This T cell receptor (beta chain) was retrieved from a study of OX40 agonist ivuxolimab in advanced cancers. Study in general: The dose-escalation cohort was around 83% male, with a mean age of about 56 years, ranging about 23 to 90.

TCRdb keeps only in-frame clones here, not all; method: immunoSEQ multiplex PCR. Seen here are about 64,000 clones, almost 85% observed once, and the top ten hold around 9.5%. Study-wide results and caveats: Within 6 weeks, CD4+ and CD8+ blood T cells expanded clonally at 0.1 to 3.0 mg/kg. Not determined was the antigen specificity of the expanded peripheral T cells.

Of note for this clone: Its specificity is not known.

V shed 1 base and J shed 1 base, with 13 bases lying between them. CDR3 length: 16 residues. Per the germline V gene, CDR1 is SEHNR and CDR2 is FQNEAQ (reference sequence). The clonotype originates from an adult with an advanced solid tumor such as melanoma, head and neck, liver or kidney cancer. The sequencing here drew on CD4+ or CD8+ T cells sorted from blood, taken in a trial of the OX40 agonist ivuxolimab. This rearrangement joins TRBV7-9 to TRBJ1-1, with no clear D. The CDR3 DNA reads TGTGCCAGCAGCTTAGGCCCTGGACTGAGGAACACTGAAGCTTTCTTT. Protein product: CASSLGPGLRNTEAFF.